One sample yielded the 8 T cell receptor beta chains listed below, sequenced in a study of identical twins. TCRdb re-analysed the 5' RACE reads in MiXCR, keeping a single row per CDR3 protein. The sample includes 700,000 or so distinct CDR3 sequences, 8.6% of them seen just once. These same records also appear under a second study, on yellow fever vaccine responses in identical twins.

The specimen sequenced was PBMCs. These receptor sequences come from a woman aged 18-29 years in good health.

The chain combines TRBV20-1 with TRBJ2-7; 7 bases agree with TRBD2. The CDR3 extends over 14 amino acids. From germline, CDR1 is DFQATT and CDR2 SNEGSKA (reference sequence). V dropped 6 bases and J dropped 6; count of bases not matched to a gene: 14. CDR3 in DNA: TGCAGTGCCCAACTCCGGGACTACTCTCGCGAGCAGTACTTC. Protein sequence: CSAQLRDYSREQYF.

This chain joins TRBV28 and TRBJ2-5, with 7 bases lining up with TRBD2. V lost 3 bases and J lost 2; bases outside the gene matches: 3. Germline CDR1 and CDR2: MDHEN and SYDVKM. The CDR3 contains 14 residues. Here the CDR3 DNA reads TGTGCCAGCAGTTTTCGGGGGGAACAAGAGACCCAGTACTTC. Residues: CASSFRGEQETQYF.

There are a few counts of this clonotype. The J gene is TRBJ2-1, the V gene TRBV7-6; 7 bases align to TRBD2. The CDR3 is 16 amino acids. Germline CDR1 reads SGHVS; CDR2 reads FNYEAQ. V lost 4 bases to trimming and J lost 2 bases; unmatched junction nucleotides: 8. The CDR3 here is CASSSASGIPYNEQFF. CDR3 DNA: TGTGCCAGCAGCTCCGCCAGCGGGATTCCCTACAATGAGCAGTTCTTC.

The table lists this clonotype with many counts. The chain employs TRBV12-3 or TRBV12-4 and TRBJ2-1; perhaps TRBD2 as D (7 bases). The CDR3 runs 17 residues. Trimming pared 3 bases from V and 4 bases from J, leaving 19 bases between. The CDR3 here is CASSFDLGGVHYNEQFF. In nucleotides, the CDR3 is TGTGCCAGCAGTTTCGACTTAGGGGGGGTACATTACAATGAGCAGTTCTTC.

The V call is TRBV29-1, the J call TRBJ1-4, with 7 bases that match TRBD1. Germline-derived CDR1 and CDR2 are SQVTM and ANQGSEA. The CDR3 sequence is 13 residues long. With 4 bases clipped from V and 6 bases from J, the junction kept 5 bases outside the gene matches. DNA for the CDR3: TGCAGCGTTGGAAAGGGGGCTGATGAAAAACTGTTTTTT. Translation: CSVGKGADEKLFF.

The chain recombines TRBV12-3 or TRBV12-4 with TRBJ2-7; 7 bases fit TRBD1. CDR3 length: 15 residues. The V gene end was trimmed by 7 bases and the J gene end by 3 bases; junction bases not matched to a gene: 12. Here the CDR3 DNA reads TGTGCCAGCACCACAGGGGTAGGGGGCCTCTACGAGCAGTACTTC. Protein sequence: CASTTGVGGLYEQYF.

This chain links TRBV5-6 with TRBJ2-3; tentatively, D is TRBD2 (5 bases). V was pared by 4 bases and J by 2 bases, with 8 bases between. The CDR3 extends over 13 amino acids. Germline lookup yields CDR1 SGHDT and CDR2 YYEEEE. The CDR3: CASSQLATDTQYF. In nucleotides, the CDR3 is TGTGCCAGCAGCCAGCTAGCCACAGATACGCAGTATTTT.

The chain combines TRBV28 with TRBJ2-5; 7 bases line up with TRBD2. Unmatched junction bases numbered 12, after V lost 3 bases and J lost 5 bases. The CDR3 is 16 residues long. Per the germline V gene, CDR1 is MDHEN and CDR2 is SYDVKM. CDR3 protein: CASSLPAGLPGETQYF. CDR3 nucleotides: TGTGCCAGCAGTTTGCCAGCGGGGCTCCCGGGTGAGACCCAGTACTTC.